A single sample is the source of the 26 T cell receptor beta chains below, sequenced in a study of OX40 agonist ivuxolimab in advanced cancers. Measured with immunoSEQ multiplex PCR; TCRdb has only the in-frame clones, and not every one. The sample has around 67,000 clones, less than 90% seen once. Sequencing used CD4+ or CD8+ T cells sorted from blood, obtained in a trial of the OX40 agonist ivuxolimab. The receptors were sampled from an adult with an advanced solid tumor such as melanoma, head and neck, liver or kidney cancer.

This chain joins TRBV28 and TRBJ2-1, with D possibly matching TRBD2 (6 bases). Looked up from germline, CDR1 is MDHEN and CDR2 is SYDVKM. The V and J ends lost 2 bases and 6 bases respectively, with 14 bases between them. This CDR3 is 15 amino acids long. This CDR3 is CASSLPGDLRNEQFF. Written as DNA, the CDR3 is TGTGCCAGCAGTTTACCGGGAGATTTGCGCAATGAGCAGTTCTTC.

CDR3 sequence: CASSVDRDQPQHF. CDR3 bases: TGTGCCAGCAGTGTTGACAGGGATCAGCCCCAGCATTTT. This sequence joins TRBV6-4 and TRBJ1-5; TRBD1 matches at 7 bases. J gave up 5 bases and V 4 bases, and 2 bases lay outside the gene matches. CDR3 length equals 13 residues. Per the germline V gene, CDR1 is MRHNA and CDR2 is SNTAGT.

The J gene is TRBJ2-1, the V gene TRBV28, with D possibly being TRBD2 (6 bases). Trimming removed 7 bases from V and 7 bases from J, with 20 bases in between. Germline V gives CDR1 MDHEN, CDR2 SYDVKM. This CDR3 contains 15 residues. This CDR3 is CASTAAGRNSNEQFF. CDR3 coding DNA: TGTGCCAGCACCGCCGCAGGGAGGAACTCGAATGAGCAGTTCTTC. Variable domain in full (rest from reference TRBV28 and TRBJ2-1): DVKVTQSSRYLVKRTGEKVFLECVQDMDHENMFWYRQDPGLGLRLIYFSYDVKMKEKGDIPEGYSVSREKKERFSLILESASTNQTSMYLCASTAAGRNSNEQFFGPGTRLTVL.

The chain employs TRBV11-2 and TRBJ2-1; 12 positions match TRBD2. After removal of 5 bases from V and 7 bases from J, the junction contained 18 bases not matched to a gene. Germline V gene data show CDR1 as SGHAT and CDR2 as FQNNGV. CDR3 length: 19 amino acids. CDR3 region: CASSQRASGGVILRNEQFF. DNA for the CDR3: TGTGCCAGCAGCCAGAGGGCTAGCGGGGGGGTGATTCTCCGAAATGAGCAGTTCTTC. Supplemented by reference TRBV11-2 and TRBJ2-1, the full variable domain reads EAGVAQSPRYKIIEKRQSVAFWCNPISGHATLYWYQQILGQGPKLLIQFQNNGVVDDSQLPKDRFSAERLKGVDSTLKIQPAKLEDSAVYLCASSQRASGGVILRNEQFFGPGTRLTVL.

This clone was detected only once. The chain joins TRBV27 to TRBJ2-7; perhaps D is TRBD1 or TRBD2 (5 bases each). Germline-derived CDR1 and CDR2 are MNHEY and SMNVEV (reference sequence). The CDR3 consists of 15 residues. Trimming stripped 8 bases from V and 1 base from J, with 18 bases between. The DNA of the CDR3 is TGTGCCAGCCGCCCCCTTGAGGGGTTTTCCTACGAGCAGTACTTC. Translated, it gives CASRPLEGFSYEQYF.

This clone was seen once. The V and J genes are TRBV30 and TRBJ1-2; D is possibly TRBD1 (5 bases). V lost 1 base and J lost 4, with 16 bases in between. The CDR3 is 15 amino acids. Germline CDR1 GTSNPN, CDR2 SVGIG (reference sequence). The CDR3: CAWSGGTDFLYGYTF. The CDR3 nucleotides are TGTGCCTGGAGTGGCGGGACGGACTTCCTCTATGGCTACACCTTC.

The chain has TRBV11-2 and TRBJ2-7, with a tentative D call TRBD2 (6 bases). Germline CDR1 SGHAT, CDR2 FQNNGV. This CDR3 spans 14 amino acids. V was trimmed by 1 base and J by 4 bases, leaving 11 bases between them. CDR3 nucleotide sequence: TGTGCCAGCAGCTTAGCCGGGAGTCAGTACGAGCAGTACTTC. It is translated as CASSLAGSQYEQYF.

For this clone: Additional DNA sequences in this sample encode the identical CDR3. The CDR3 spells CASSSAYEQYF. CDR3 sequence (DNA): TGTGCCAGCAGTTCGGCCTACGAGCAGTACTTC. V is TRBV28 and J is TRBJ2-7; unclear D gene. The CDR3 has 11 amino acids. Between the trimmed V and J ends, which lost 4 bases and 2 bases, there was a span of 3 bases. Germline CDR1 and CDR2: MDHEN and SYDVKM.

The chain uses TRBV6-1 and TRBJ2-7; tentative D call: TRBD1 (5 bases). This CDR3 is 13 amino acids long. Germline CDR1 reads MNHNS; CDR2 reads SASEGT. V lost 10 bases and J 1 base, leaving 14 bases between the germline ends. CDR3 sequence reads: CATQGYPSYEQYF. The CDR3 nucleotides are TGTGCCACCCAGGGCTATCCTTCCTACGAGCAGTACTTC.

V usage is TRBV5-4 and J usage is TRBJ1-4; D might be TRBD1 (5 bases). The V and J ends lost 2 bases and 6 bases respectively, with 14 bases between them. CDR1 is SGHNT, CDR2 YYREEE, per germline (reference sequence). The CDR3 has 15 residues. DNA for the CDR3: TGTGCCAGCAGCTTCACAAGGGGCGCCCATGAAAAACTGTTTTTT. Translated, it gives CASSFTRGAHEKLFF.

The chain links TRBV11-1 to TRBJ2-1; 11 bases agree with TRBD2. The CDR3 is 15 residues long. The germline CDR1 and CDR2 sequences are SGHAT and FQDESV (reference sequence). V lost 3 bases, J lost 7 bases, and 5 bases stayed unmatched. CDR3 in DNA: TGTGCCAGCAGCTTCCGACTAGCGGGAAAAAATGAGCAGTTCTTC. Protein: CASSFRLAGKNEQFF. Using reference TRBV11-1 and TRBJ2-1 for the parts outside the CDR3, the full variable domain is EAEVAQSPRYKITEKSQAVAFWCDPISGHATLYWYRQILGQGPELLVQFQDESVVDDSQLPKDRFSAERLKGVDSTLKIQPAELGDSAMYLCASSFRLAGKNEQFFGPGTRLTVL.

The rearrangement joins TRBV28 to TRBJ2-7; TRBD2 is a possible D gene (7 bases). The CDR3 is made up of 13 amino acids. The V gene lost 8 bases and the J gene lost 9 bases, with 20 bases spanning the gap. CDR1 and CDR2 (germline): MDHEN, SYDVKM. The CDR3 DNA follows: TGTGCCAGCCGGGGGAGGGGGAAAGGCGGGCAGTACTTC. It encodes CASRGRGKGGQYF.

The rearrangement uses TRBV7-6 and TRBJ2-2; D ambiguous. The CDR3 covers 16 residues. Germline CDR1 reads SGHVS; CDR2 reads FNYEAQ. Between the trimmed V and J ends, which lost 5 bases and 0 bases, there was a span of 13 bases. The DNA for the CDR3 is TGTGCCAGCAGCCTCGCCATGGACCCGAACACCGGGGAGCTGTTTTTT. Amino acid sequence: CASSLAMDPNTGELFF.

The chain joins TRBV5-1 to TRBJ2-7; D remains ambiguous. CDR3 length equals 14 residues. Germline V gene lookup returns CDR1 SGHRS and CDR2 YFSETQ. V was pared by 2 bases and J by 3 bases, with 12 bases between. Here the CDR3 DNA reads TGCGCCAGCAGCTTTGGGGAATCGGGCTACGAGCAGTACTTC. It codes for CASSFGESGYEQYF.

The genes are TRBV30 and TRBJ2-7; D might be TRBD1 or TRBD2, each matching 5 bases. Looked up from germline, CDR1 is GTSNPN and CDR2 is SVGIG (reference sequence). V lost 3 bases to trimming and J lost 6 bases, with 15 bases between them. The CDR3 contains 13 residues. The chain's CDR3 is CAWRGQPGTEQYF. In DNA, the CDR3 is TGTGCCTGGAGGGGGCAACCAGGGACCGAGCAGTACTTC.

As concerns this clone: Different DNA sequences within this sample yield the same CDR3. The chain combines TRBV28 with TRBJ1-5; D gene ambiguous. The CDR3 has 11 residues. Germline CDR1 and CDR2: MDHEN and SYDVKM. V was pared by 3 bases and J by 6 bases, with 3 bases between. Written as DNA, the CDR3 is TGTGCCAGCAGTTTGGGTCAGCCCCAGCATTTT. Amino acid sequence: CASSLGQPQHF.

The J gene is TRBJ2-3, the V gene TRBV5-1; D possibly corresponds to TRBD1 (5 bases). The CDR3 has 14 amino acids. The germline CDR1 and CDR2 sequences are SGHRS and YFSETQ. V lost 4 bases and J 0 bases, leaving 9 bases between the germline ends. The CDR3 region has the DNA TGCGCCAGCAGCCCAGGGCCTAGCACAGATACGCAGTATTTT. Its translation: CASSPGPSTDTQYF.

The chain has TRBV5-1 and TRBJ1-2, with D hard to call. Per the germline V gene, CDR1 is SGHRS and CDR2 is YFSETQ. The CDR3 is made up of 15 amino acids. V lost 5 bases and J 3 bases, leaving 17 bases between the germline ends. For the CDR3, the DNA is TGCGCCAGCAGGGACCGGGGTACGGTGGACTATGGCTACACCTTC. The encoded protein is CASRDRGTVDYGYTF.

The chain uses TRBV4-3 and TRBJ2-7; the D gene is possibly TRBD2 (6 bases). Germline CDR1 and CDR2: LGHNA and YSLEER. V lost 0 bases to trimming and J lost 2 bases, with 8 bases between them. CDR3 size: 14 residues. CDR3 coding DNA: TGCGCCAGCAGCCAAGAGTGGGGGGCCTACGAGCAGTACTTC. It yields the protein CASSQEWGAYEQYF.

V gene TRBV5-4 combines with J gene TRBJ1-2; D is possibly TRBD1 (5 bases). From germline, CDR1 is SGHNT and CDR2 YYREEE (reference sequence). The CDR3 runs to 12 residues. V gave up 4 bases and J gave up 7 bases, with 11 bases separating them. The CDR3 loop is CASSRQTPGYTF. In nucleotides, the CDR3 is TGTGCCAGCAGCCGACAGACACCTGGCTACACCTTC.

This clone was detected only a few times. This chain joins TRBV7-6 and TRBJ2-1, with 7 bases aligning to TRBD1. The CDR3 totals 18 residues. Germline CDR1 and CDR2: SGHVS and FNYEAQ. V dropped 4 bases and J dropped 0; count of bases not matched to a gene: 12. This CDR3 is CASSSGSATGSSYNEQFF. CDR3 DNA: TGTGCCAGCAGCTCAGGATCCGCGACAGGGAGCTCCTACAATGAGCAGTTCTTC.

V is TRBV19 and J is TRBJ2-5; a possible D gene is TRBD1 (6 bases). The V gene lost 4 bases and the J gene lost 4 bases, with 10 bases spanning the gap. This CDR3 is built from 13 residues. The germline gives CDR1 LNHDA, CDR2 SQIVND (reference sequence). The CDR3 coding sequence is TGTGCCAGTAGTACCACACAGGGAGAGACCCAGTACTTC. Protein sequence: CASSTTQGETQYF.

This chain links TRBV11-2 with TRBJ2-5, with D perhaps TRBD2 (5 bases). With the DNA end fitting TRBJ2-7 better, the J assignment may be wrong. Germline CDR1 and CDR2: SGHAT and FQNNGV. The CDR3 consists of 11 residues. CDR3 sequence: CASKGAYEQYF. The CDR3 DNA reads TGTGCCAGCAAGGGAGCCTACGAGCAGTACTTC.

This chain links TRBV2 with TRBJ2-3; 7 bases align to TRBD2. Trimming took 0 bases from V and 3 from J; bases not matched to a gene: 6. Germline V gene data show CDR1 as SNHLY and CDR2 as FYNNEI. The CDR3 has 16 amino acids. CDR3: CASSEAPGGGTDTQYF. Here the CDR3 DNA reads TGTGCCAGCAGTGAAGCGCCGGGAGGAGGAACAGATACGCAGTATTTT.

CDR3 residues: CASSVRAGSDTGELFF. The CDR3 nucleotides are TGTGCCAGCAGCGTTAGGGCAGGGAGCGACACCGGGGAGCTGTTTTTT. The rearrangement uses TRBV9 and TRBJ2-2; either TRBD1 or TRBD2 may supply D (5 bases each). The CDR3 is made up of 16 amino acids. The V and J ends lost 2 bases and 3 bases respectively, with 14 bases between them. Germline assignment: CDR1 SGDLS and CDR2 YYNGEE.

The V gene is TRBV6-5, the J gene TRBJ2-7, with unresolved D. V was clipped by 0 bases and J by 2 bases, with 8 bases between them. CDR1 and CDR2 (germline): MNHEY, SVGAGI. This CDR3 comprises 14 residues. The CDR3 bases are TGTGCCAGCAGTTACTCTGCCGGGCCCTACGAGCAGTACTTC. Translating gives CASSYSAGPYEQYF.